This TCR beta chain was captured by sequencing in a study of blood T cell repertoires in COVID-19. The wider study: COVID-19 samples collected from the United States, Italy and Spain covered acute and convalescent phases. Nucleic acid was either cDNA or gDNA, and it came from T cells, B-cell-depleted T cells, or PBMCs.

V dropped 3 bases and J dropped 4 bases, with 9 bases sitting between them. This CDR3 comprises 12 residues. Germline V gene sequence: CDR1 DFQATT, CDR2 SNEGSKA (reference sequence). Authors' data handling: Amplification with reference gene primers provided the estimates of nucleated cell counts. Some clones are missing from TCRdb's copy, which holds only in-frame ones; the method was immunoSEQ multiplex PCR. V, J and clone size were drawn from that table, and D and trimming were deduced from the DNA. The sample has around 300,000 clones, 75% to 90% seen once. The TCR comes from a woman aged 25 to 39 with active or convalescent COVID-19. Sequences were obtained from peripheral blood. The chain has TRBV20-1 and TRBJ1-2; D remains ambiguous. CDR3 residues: CSASADSYGYTF. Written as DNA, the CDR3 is TGCAGTGCTAGTGCTGACTCCTATGGCTACACCTTC.